This TCR beta chain appears in the sequencing data of a study of shared clonotypes between healthy human individuals. Repertoires were generated with immunoSEQ multiplex PCR, while TCRdb's copy carries only in-frame clones and drops some. The repertoire has about 2.4 million clones, roughly 93% of them found once; the top ten carry approximately 0.35%. This clone was counted between two and nine times. The V gene's germline CDR1 is KGHSH and CDR2 LQKENI. V lost 6 bases and J 4 bases, leaving 9 bases between the germline ends. The length of the CDR3 is 13 residues. The sequencing input was naive CD4+ T cells from PBMCs. As for subset: CD45RA+ positively selected. This TCR was recovered from a man between 18 and 35 years old in good health. Some clones in this sample may be carry-over from other donors' samples. This rearrangement joins TRBV18 to TRBJ1-4; D is unclear. In nucleotides, the CDR3 is TGTGCCAGCTCGTCGGACCGTAATGAAAAACTGTTTTTT. Encoded protein: CASSSDRNEKLFF.